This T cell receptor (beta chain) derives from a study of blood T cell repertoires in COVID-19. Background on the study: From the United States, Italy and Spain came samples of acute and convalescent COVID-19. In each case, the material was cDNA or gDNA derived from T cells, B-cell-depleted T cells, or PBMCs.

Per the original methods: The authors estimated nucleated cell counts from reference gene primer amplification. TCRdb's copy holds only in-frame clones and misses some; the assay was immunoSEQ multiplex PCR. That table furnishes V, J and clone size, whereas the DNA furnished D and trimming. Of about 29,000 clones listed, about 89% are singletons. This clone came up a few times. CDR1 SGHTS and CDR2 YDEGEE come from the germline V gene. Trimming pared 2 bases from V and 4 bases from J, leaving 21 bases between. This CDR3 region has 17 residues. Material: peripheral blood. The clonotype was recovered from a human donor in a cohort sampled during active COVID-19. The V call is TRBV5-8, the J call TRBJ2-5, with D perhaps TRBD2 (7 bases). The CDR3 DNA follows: TGTGCCAGCAGCTTCACGGCTGGGGGGGCCTTCGGAGAGACCCAGTACTTC. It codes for CASSFTAGGAFGETQYF.